Below, 25 T cell receptor beta chains from the same sample are listed, as sequenced in a study of cytomegalovirus exposure and HLA in healthy donors. Method: immunoSEQ multiplex PCR; TCRdb's copy keeps in-frame clones and lacks some. Found here are under 350,000 clones, 65% to 90% of them singletons; the top ten hold around 1%. Sequences were obtained from PBMCs. The receptors stem from a woman younger than 30 in good health and CMV-seronegative.

The chain uses TRBV4-1 and TRBJ2-2, with 10 positions matching TRBD2. Germline V gene sequence: CDR1 MGHRA, CDR2 YSYEKL. Trimming removed 4 bases from V and 5 bases from J; junction bases left unmatched: 4. There are 15 residues in the CDR3. CDR3 sequence: CASSPLSGGTGELFF. CDR3 nucleotide sequence: TGCGCCAGCAGCCCTCTTAGCGGGGGGACCGGGGAGCTGTTTTTT.

The chain is built from TRBV28 and TRBJ1-2; 12 positions agree with TRBD1. The trim removed 6 bases at V and 8 bases at J, leaving 13 bases unmatched. The CDR3 consists of 16 residues. Germline V CDR1 and CDR2: MDHEN, SYDVKM. CDR3 sequence (DNA): TGTGCCAGCAGGACCGGGACAGGGGGCGTGGGATCGGGCTACACCTTC. Translation: CASRTGTGGVGSGYTF.

This chain connects TRBV11-2 to TRBJ2-7; D gene ambiguous. Trimming cost V 0 bases and J 2 bases, with 11 bases left between them. The CDR3 has 15 amino acids. Looked up from germline, CDR1 is SGHAT and CDR2 is FQNNGV. The DNA for the CDR3 is TGTGCCAGCAGCTTAGAACGACTGAGCCCCTACGAGCAGTACTTC. It yields the protein CASSLERLSPYEQYF.

The rearrangement links TRBV29-1 to TRBJ2-1; 10 nucleotides agree with TRBD2. V lost 2 bases, J lost 4 bases, and 8 bases stayed unmatched. The CDR3 has 16 amino acids. Germline CDR1 is SQVTM and CDR2 is ANQGSEA. This chain's CDR3 is CSVESPAGGEYNEQFF. In DNA, the CDR3 is TGCAGCGTTGAATCCCCAGCGGGAGGGGAATACAATGAGCAGTTCTTC.

This clone is a singleton in its sample. The chain joins TRBV10-1 to TRBJ2-5; TRBD2 is a possible D gene (6 bases). Germline CDR1 WNHNN, CDR2 SYGVQD (reference sequence). V lost 6 bases, J lost 5 bases, and 19 bases lay in between. The CDR3 spans 15 residues. CDR3 protein: CASSAGTPVGETQYF. CDR3 coding DNA: TGCGCCAGCAGCGCCGGGACTCCTGTGGGGGAGACCCAGTACTTC.

The J gene is TRBJ2-6, the V gene TRBV7-3; 7 nucleotides agree with TRBD1. The CDR3 sequence is 16 residues long. V trimming: 2 bases; J trimming: 5 bases; junction bases outside the gene matches: 6. Germline lookup yields CDR1 SGHTA and CDR2 FQGTGA. The CDR3 region has the DNA TGTGCCAGCAGCTTACAGGGGGATCAAAGGGCCAACGTCCTGACTTTC. The encoded protein is CASSLQGDQRANVLTF. Full variable domain (outside the CDR3, taken from reference TRBV7-3 and TRBJ2-6): GAGVSQTPSNKVTEKGKYVELRCDPISGHTALYWYRQSLGQGPEFLIYFQGTGAADDSGLPNDRFFAVRPEGSVSTLKIQRTERGDSAVYLCASSLQGDQRANVLTFGAGSRLTVL.

This rearrangement joins TRBV9 to TRBJ2-7; 7 nucleotides line up with TRBD1. Germline CDR1 is SGDLS and CDR2 is YYNGEE. V lost 4 bases, J lost 1 base, and 5 bases stayed unmatched. The CDR3 sequence is 14 residues long. This chain's CDR3 is CASSPEGASYEQYF. CDR3 DNA: TGTGCCAGCAGCCCCGAGGGGGCATCCTACGAGCAGTACTTC.

The V call is TRBV5-4, the J call TRBJ2-7; D remains unclear. The germline gives CDR1 SGHNT, CDR2 YYREEE (reference sequence). Trimming pared 2 bases from V and 5 bases from J, leaving 20 bases between. CDR3 length equals 16 residues. CDR3: CASSFGPLPNVDEQYF. The CDR3 nucleotides are TGTGCCAGCAGCTTTGGGCCCCTCCCGAACGTCGACGAGCAGTACTTC.

J is TRBJ1-5 and V is TRBV9; D is undetermined. The CDR3 is 14 residues long. Germline assignment: CDR1 SGDLS and CDR2 YYNGEE. V was clipped by 3 bases and J by 2 bases, with 9 bases between them. CDR3 sequence: CASSEDGGNQPQHF. In DNA, the CDR3 is TGTGCCAGCAGCGAGGACGGGGGCAATCAGCCCCAGCATTTT.

The gene calls are TRBV4-3 and TRBJ1-1, with TRBD1 as a possible D gene (5 bases). The length of the CDR3 is 14 residues. Germline V CDR1 and CDR2: LGHNA, YSLEER. Trimming removed 6 bases at V and 0 bases at J, with 11 bases between. The CDR3 nucleotides are TGCGCCAGCAGGTGGGGGGTAATGAACACTGAAGCTTTCTTT. The encoded protein is CASRWGVMNTEAFF.

The chain recombines TRBV7-8 with TRBJ2-3; 10 bases match TRBD2. Germline-derived CDR1 and CDR2 are SGHVS and FQNEAQ. V was clipped by 4 bases and J by 4 bases; unmatched bases: 8. The CDR3 has 16 amino acids. This chain's CDR3 is CASSYQSGGASDTQYF. For the CDR3, the DNA is TGTGCCAGCAGCTACCAAAGCGGGGGGGCTTCAGATACGCAGTATTTT.

This clone was counted only a few times. This chain links TRBV19 with TRBJ1-3; D is uncertain. CDR3 length: 14 amino acids. Trimming stripped 7 bases from V and 0 bases from J, with 10 bases between. Germline loops: CDR1 LNHDA, CDR2 SQIVND (reference sequence). CDR3 in amino acids: CASKEDFSGNTIYF. In DNA, the CDR3 is TGTGCCAGTAAAGAGGACTTCTCTGGAAACACCATATATTTT.

This chain uses TRBV7-3 with TRBJ2-1; 8 nucleotides match TRBD1. J gave up 10 bases and V 2 bases, and 4 bases lay outside the gene matches. The germline CDR1 and CDR2 sequences are SGHTA and FQGTGA. This CDR3 is 13 amino acids long. The DNA for the CDR3 is TGTGCCAGCAGCTTAGGACAGGGCTGGGAGCAGTTCTTC. Amino acids: CASSLGQGWEQFF.

For the CDR3, the DNA is TGTGCCAGCATCCCCGACAGGGATCAAAACTATGGCTACACCTTC. It codes for CASIPDRDQNYGYTF. The chain joins TRBV6-5 to TRBJ1-2; TRBD1 aligns across 7 bases. Germline CDR1 MNHEY, CDR2 SVGAGI. After removal of 7 bases from V and 2 bases from J, the junction contained 10 bases not matched to a gene. The CDR3 loop spans 15 amino acids.

This chain connects TRBV11-3 to TRBJ1-2; 7 bases match TRBD1. Germline assignment: CDR1 SGHNT and CDR2 YENEEA. The ends lost 5 bases at V and 0 bases at J; junction bases unmatched: 3. CDR3 length: 14 residues. CDR3 sequence (DNA): TGTGCCAGCAGCCCCGGGACAGCTAACTATGGCTACACCTTC. Protein: CASSPGTANYGYTF.

This chain uses TRBV6-6 with TRBJ1-1, with D possibly being TRBD1 (6 bases). This CDR3 contains 15 residues. The germline gives CDR1 MNHNY, CDR2 SVGAGI (reference sequence). V was trimmed by 5 bases and J by 2 bases, leaving 15 bases between them. The CDR3, as DNA: TGTGCCAGCAGTCTACCTCGGACAGCAAACACTGAAGCTTTCTTT. It is translated as CASSLPRTANTEAFF.

The genes are TRBV27 and TRBJ2-3; 10 nucleotides match TRBD2. The CDR3 is 15 amino acids. Germline V gene lookup returns CDR1 MNHEY and CDR2 SMNVEV (reference sequence). After removal of 3 bases from V and 5 bases from J, the junction contained 5 bases not matched to a gene. CDR3 bases: TGTGCCAGCAGTTTTATAGCGGGGGGCGTAGATACGCAGTATTTT. Amino acid sequence: CASSFIAGGVDTQYF.

This clone came up a few times. The rearrangement uses TRBV10-3 and TRBJ2-7; perhaps TRBD1 as D (6 bases). This CDR3 region has 13 residues. CDR1 ENHRY and CDR2 SYGVKD come from the germline V gene. V was shortened by 4 bases and J by 4 bases, with 11 bases between the two germline ends. In DNA form, the CDR3 reads TGTGCCATCAGTGGGGGGCTGAAGTACGAGCAGTACTTC. It is translated as CAISGGLKYEQYF.

The rearrangement joins TRBV5-4 to TRBJ2-1; TRBD2 might be the D (8 bases). V was trimmed by 5 bases and J by 4 bases, leaving 16 bases between them. CDR1 SGHNT and CDR2 YYREEE come from the germline V gene (reference sequence). This CDR3 is built from 15 residues. This CDR3 reads CASSTRGTSYNEQFF. The CDR3 DNA reads TGTGCCAGCAGTACCAGGGGGACTAGTTACAATGAGCAGTTCTTC.

J is TRBJ2-1 and V is TRBV27; 9 positions match TRBD2. Germline V lookup: CDR1 MNHEY, CDR2 SMNVEV (reference sequence). The CDR3 has 15 amino acids. With 5 bases clipped from V and 9 bases from J, the junction kept 11 bases outside the gene matches. Written as DNA, the CDR3 is TGTGCCAGCAGTCCTAGACTAGCGGTGATGTCTGAGCAGTTCTTC. Translated: CASSPRLAVMSEQFF.

This clone has more than one count but fewer than ten. The chain recombines TRBV11-3 with TRBJ1-1, with D tentatively TRBD1 (5 bases). The germline V and J ends were trimmed by 4 bases and 11 bases, with 17 bases remaining between them. In germline, CDR1 is SGHNT, CDR2 YENEEA. The CDR3 is 13 amino acids. CDR3 region: CASSWRDWNGAFF. CDR3 DNA sequence: TGTGCCAGCAGCTGGAGGGACTGGAATGGGGCTTTCTTT.

The chain uses TRBV15 and TRBJ2-1, with 12 bases lining up with TRBD2. The J segment lost 10 bases and the V segment lost 1 base, leaving 2 bases of the junction unmatched. This CDR3 has 14 residues. In germline, CDR1 is LNHNV, CDR2 YYDKDF (reference sequence). The CDR3, as DNA: TGTGCCACCAGCAGAGGACTAGCGGGAGACGAGCAGTTCTTC. This encodes CATSRGLAGDEQFF.

The CDR3 is CASSVVGAGDEKLFF. The CDR3 region has the DNA TGTGCCAGCAGCGTAGTTGGGGCAGGGGATGAAAAACTGTTTTTT. The chain links TRBV9 to TRBJ1-4, with D possibly matching TRBD1 (6 bases). Germline-derived CDR1 and CDR2 are SGDLS and YYNGEE. Trimming took 0 bases from V and 6 from J, leaving 12 bases between them. The CDR3 loop spans 15 amino acids.

This chain joins TRBV28 and TRBJ2-7; 8 bases map to TRBD1. The V gene end was trimmed by 6 bases and the J gene end by 5 bases; junction bases not matched to a gene: 9. In germline, CDR1 is MDHEN, CDR2 SYDVKM. This CDR3 is built from 14 residues. The CDR3 loop is CASREQGASHEQYF. Written as DNA, the CDR3 is TGTGCCAGCAGGGAGCAGGGGGCGAGCCACGAGCAGTACTTC.

V is TRBV19 and J is TRBJ2-2; a possible D gene is TRBD1 (5 bases). Trimming stripped 3 bases from V and 5 bases from J, with 13 bases between. Germline CDR1 and CDR2: LNHDA and SQIVND (reference sequence). This CDR3 contains 15 residues. CDR3 DNA: TGTGCCAGTAGTATCGAAGGGGCGCGTACCGGGGAGCTGTTTTTT. This codes for CASSIEGARTGELFF. The complete variable domain, with remaining parts taken from reference TRBV19 and TRBJ2-2, reads DGGITQSPKYLFRKEGQNVTLSCEQNLNHDAMYWYRQDPGQGLRLIYYSQIVNDFQKGDIAEGYSVSREKKESFPLTVTSAQKNPTAFYLCASSIEGARTGELFFGEGSRLTVL.